These T cell receptor beta chains were read from a single sample in a study of cytomegalovirus exposure and HLA in healthy donors. The data were produced by immunoSEQ multiplex PCR, yet TCRdb's version contains in-frame clones alone and is incomplete. The profile shows some 220,000 clones, 77% of them singletons. Sequencing was performed on PBMCs. Receptor source: a woman in her sixties or seventies in good health and CMV-seropositive. Each CDR3 is given with its conserved first and last residue. A D gene is named only where the DNA matches it firmly.

V gene: TRBV7-2
CDR3 length: 14
D gene: TRBD2
J gene: TRBJ2-7
CDR3 protein: CASSSPSGTYEQYF

V gene: TRBV6-1
CDR3 length: 16
D gene: -
J gene: TRBJ2-5
CDR3 protein: CASSEAPGSARETQYF

V gene: TRBV19
CDR3 length: 15
D gene: TRBD2
J gene: TRBJ2-7
CDR3 protein: CASSSLAGGSYEQYF

V gene: TRBV6-1
CDR3 length: 18
D gene: -
J gene: TRBJ1-5
CDR3 protein: CASSESPPGVFGNQPQHF

V gene: TRBV29-1
CDR3 length: 14
D gene: -
J gene: TRBJ1-4
CDR3 protein: CSVEKGGGGEKLFF

V gene: TRBV18
CDR3 length: 18
D gene: TRBD1
J gene: TRBJ1-5
CDR3 protein: CASSPPEDLQGANQPQHF

V gene: TRBV11-2
CDR3 length: 14
D gene: -
J gene: TRBJ1-3
CDR3 protein: CASSLGTAGNTIYF

V gene: TRBV19
CDR3 length: 13
D gene: TRBD2
J gene: TRBJ2-7
CDR3 protein: CASSSGAPREQYF

V gene: TRBV5-1
CDR3 length: 14
D gene: TRBD1
J gene: TRBJ2-5
CDR3 protein: CASSPTGGLETQYF

V gene: TRBV30
CDR3 length: 15
D gene: TRBD1
J gene: TRBJ1-2
CDR3 protein: CAWSEGQGINYGYTF

V gene: TRBV19
CDR3 length: 13
D gene: -
J gene: TRBJ1-2
CDR3 protein: CASSRGRLYGYTF

V gene: TRBV5-1
CDR3 length: 14
D gene: TRBD1
J gene: TRBJ2-7
CDR3 protein: CASSEGQEAYEQYF

V gene: TRBV5-5
CDR3 length: 14
D gene: -
J gene: TRBJ1-5
CDR3 protein: CASSPGNSNQPQHF

V gene: TRBV4-3
CDR3 length: 16
D gene: TRBD2
J gene: TRBJ2-5
CDR3 protein: CASSQVLAGEGETQYF

V gene: TRBV28
CDR3 length: 14
D gene: TRBD1
J gene: TRBJ1-5
CDR3 protein: CASRRTGDHQPQHF

V gene: TRBV7-9
CDR3 length: 16
D gene: TRBD2
J gene: TRBJ2-1
CDR3 protein: CASSLDGGALNNEQFF

V gene: TRBV7-2
CDR3 length: 17
D gene: TRBD2
J gene: TRBJ2-2
CDR3 protein: CASSLYGTSVPTGELFF

V gene: TRBV29-1
CDR3 length: 13
D gene: -
J gene: TRBJ2-5
CDR3 protein: CSVDQGAQETQYF

V gene: TRBV5-6
CDR3 length: 14
D gene: -
J gene: TRBJ1-4
CDR3 protein: CASSLGTRYEKLFF

V gene: TRBV10-3
CDR3 length: 17
D gene: TRBD2
J gene: TRBJ2-2
CDR3 protein: CAISTREAGAGTGELFF

V gene: TRBV15
CDR3 length: 13
D gene: -
J gene: TRBJ1-1
CDR3 protein: CATSARSDTEAFF

V gene: TRBV9
CDR3 length: 15
D gene: -
J gene: TRBJ2-5
CDR3 protein: CASSGPRGGEETQYF

V gene: TRBV5-6
CDR3 length: 13
D gene: -
J gene: TRBJ2-3
CDR3 protein: CASTLPGGDTQYF

V gene: TRBV18
CDR3 length: 16
D gene: TRBD2
J gene: TRBJ2-1
CDR3 protein: CASSQRLAGEVNEQFF

V gene: TRBV20-1
CDR3 length: 11
D gene: -
J gene: TRBJ2-7
CDR3 protein: CSAPRGYEQYF

V gene: TRBV27
CDR3 length: 14
D gene: -
J gene: TRBJ1-1
CDR3 protein: CASSPIGAGTEAFF

V gene: TRBV23-1
CDR3 length: 17
D gene: TRBD1
J gene: TRBJ1-1
CDR3 protein: CASSRPCRGQGDTEAFF

V gene: TRBV18
CDR3 length: 16
D gene: -
J gene: TRBJ1-4
CDR3 protein: CASSAHEGHANEKLFF

V gene: TRBV14
CDR3 length: 16
D gene: -
J gene: TRBJ2-7
CDR3 protein: CASSQGQGVYFYEQYF

V gene: TRBV5-1
CDR3 length: 15
D gene: -
J gene: TRBJ1-1
CDR3 protein: CASSLRSGGQEEALF

V gene: TRBV27
CDR3 length: 17
D gene: TRBD1
J gene: TRBJ2-6
CDR3 protein: CASRPRGQAAGANVLTF

V gene: TRBV7-9
CDR3 length: 16
D gene: -
J gene: TRBJ1-1
CDR3 protein: CASTPSVWRGNTEAFF

V gene: TRBV4-2
CDR3 length: 16
D gene: -
J gene: TRBJ2-5
CDR3 protein: CASSQGERPGTETQYF

V gene: TRBV10-1
CDR3 length: 15
D gene: TRBD1
J gene: TRBJ1-4
CDR3 protein: CASSARDRGKEKLFF

V gene: TRBV7-9
CDR3 length: 16
D gene: TRBD1
J gene: TRBJ2-5
CDR3 protein: CASSLGRQGGQETQYF

V gene: TRBV5-1
CDR3 length: 14
D gene: TRBD2
J gene: TRBJ2-3
CDR3 protein: CASSLSSGQDTQYF

V gene: TRBV9
CDR3 length: 17
D gene: TRBD2
J gene: TRBJ2-7
CDR3 protein: CASSVAGASGSMNEQYF

V gene: TRBV10-3
CDR3 length: 15
D gene: -
J gene: TRBJ2-7
CDR3 protein: CAIRGGGETTYEQYF

V gene: TRBV7-2
CDR3 length: 14
D gene: -
J gene: TRBJ1-1
CDR3 protein: CASRQQGSDTEAFF

V gene: TRBV5-4
CDR3 length: 16
D gene: TRBD1
J gene: TRBJ1-2
CDR3 protein: CASSKEGRGPPGGYTF

V gene: TRBV29-1
CDR3 length: 11
D gene: -
J gene: TRBJ1-3
CDR3 protein: CSVVNGNTIYF

V gene: TRBV7-2
CDR3 length: 11
D gene: -
J gene: TRBJ2-5
CDR3 protein: CASSPRETQYF

V gene: TRBV6-1
CDR3 length: 13
D gene: -
J gene: TRBJ2-3
CDR3 protein: CASSGLGVDTQYF

V gene: TRBV2
CDR3 length: 14
D gene: -
J gene: TRBJ1-1
CDR3 protein: CASKGLARYTEAFF

V gene: TRBV7-2
CDR3 length: 13
D gene: TRBD2
J gene: TRBJ2-1
CDR3 protein: CASSSQLANEQFF

V gene: TRBV12-5
CDR3 length: 13
D gene: -
J gene: TRBJ1-3
CDR3 protein: CASGTEPGNTIYF

V gene: TRBV6-6
CDR3 length: 14
D gene: -
J gene: TRBJ1-5
CDR3 protein: CASSYSSGNQPQHF

V gene: TRBV18
CDR3 length: 15
D gene: TRBD1
J gene: TRBJ2-1
CDR3 protein: CASSSSTGAENEQFF

V gene: TRBV5-8
CDR3 length: 14
D gene: -
J gene: TRBJ1-2
CDR3 protein: CASSRTATNYGYTF

V gene: TRBV28
CDR3 length: 14
D gene: -
J gene: TRBJ1-2
CDR3 protein: CASTITGTSYGYTF